This T cell receptor (beta chain) was sequenced during a study of T cell responses to AZD1222 COVID-19 vaccine. The assay was immunoSEQ multiplex PCR, and TCRdb's table has in-frame clones only and misses some. The sample consists of 180,000 or so clones, around 93% of them appearing once. This clone was seen once. Germline V lookup: CDR1 LNHNV, CDR2 YYDKDF (reference sequence). With 3 bases clipped from V and 5 bases from J, the junction kept 9 bases outside the gene matches. The CDR3 is made up of 15 amino acids. Specimen: peripheral blood, collected 28 days after the second dose of the MenACWY control vaccine. The rearrangement joins TRBV15 to TRBJ1-2, with 7 positions matching TRBD1. The origin of this receptor is an adult who received the MenACWY meningococcal vaccine as a control. The CDR3 sequence is CATSRGGTATYGYTF. CDR3 nucleotides: TGTGCCACCAGCAGGGGGGGGACAGCAACTTATGGCTACACCTTC. The complete variable domain, with remaining parts taken from reference TRBV15 and TRBJ1-2, reads DAMVIQNPRYQVTQFGKPVTLSCSQTLNHNVMYWYQQKSSQAPKLLFHYYDKDFNNEADTPDNFQSRRPNTSFCFLDIRSPGLGDTAMYLCATSRGGTATYGYTFGSGTRLTVV.